This T cell receptor (beta chain) emerged from a study of esophageal squamous cell carcinoma under preoperative chemotherapy. Study as a whole: Both tumor-infiltrating lymphocytes and peripheral blood T cells had their TCR repertoires profiled. Findings of the study overall: Peripheral T cells showed a significant TCR diversity increase after chemotherapy, unlike tumor-infiltrating lymphocytes.

Each CDR3 protein is one row after TCRdb ran MiXCR on the PCR reads. Of around 9,700 distinct CDR3 sequences listed, roughly 59% are singletons. The time point here: after preoperative PTX-NDP chemotherapy. Before surgery, patients were given preoperative paclitaxel-nedaplatin chemotherapy. This clonotype was detected many times. No antigen is known for it. Sampling took place from a patient given preoperative chemotherapy. The source of this sequence is a human donor with esophageal squamous cell carcinoma. The donor label of this sample is uncertain.

CDR3: CASRAWGGSFSTDTQYF. The CDR3 DNA is TGTGCCAGCAGGGCCTGGGGCGGGAGTTTTAGCACAGATACGCAGTATTTT. V usage is TRBV6-1 and J usage is TRBJ2-3; 7 nucleotides match TRBD2. V lost 6 bases to trimming and J lost 0 bases; unmatched junction nucleotides: 12. The germline V gene has CDR1 MNHNS and CDR2 SASEGT. The CDR3 extends over 17 amino acids.